A single sample is the source of the 10 T cell receptor beta chains below, sequenced in a study of shared clonotypes between healthy human individuals. Sequenced by immunoSEQ multiplex PCR; TCRdb stores in-frame clones only, minus some. Of around 990,000 clones detected, approximately 77% appear once; the ten largest clones hold 0.85% to 1%. Specimen: memory CD4+ T cells from PBMCs. Subset noted: CD45RA-negative fraction. The receptors were sampled from a young man in good health. Some clones in this sample may be carry-over from other donors' samples.

This clone was observed once. This sequence joins TRBV4-3 and TRBJ1-1, with D possibly matching TRBD1 (5 bases). This CDR3 has 15 residues. Trimming pared 2 bases from V and 5 bases from J, leaving 15 bases between. Germline V gene sequence: CDR1 LGHNA, CDR2 YSLEER. The CDR3 loop reads CASSQITGEWTEAFF. CDR3 nucleotide sequence: TGCGCCAGCAGCCAAATAACAGGTGAATGGACTGAAGCTTTCTTT.

This clone came up once. This chain joins TRBV15 and TRBJ1-3, with unresolved D. The CDR3 contains 12 residues. Germline lookup yields CDR1 LNHNV and CDR2 YYDKDF (reference sequence). V dropped 5 bases and J dropped 3 bases, with 5 bases sitting between them. CDR3 coding DNA: TGTGCCACCAGCGAGAGTGGAAACACCATATATTTT. This encodes CATSESGNTIYF.

The V and J genes are TRBV14 and TRBJ2-4; 7 bases line up with TRBD1. The CDR3 covers 14 residues. Per germline, CDR1 SGHDN and CDR2 FVKESK. With 5 bases clipped from V and 7 bases from J, the junction kept 8 bases outside the gene matches. The CDR3 region has the DNA TGTGCCAGCAGCTCTACTAGGGGGCGCAACATTCAGTACTTC. Translation: CASSSTRGRNIQYF.

This clone turned up a few times. This chain joins TRBV7-2 and TRBJ1-4, with TRBD1 matching 8 bases. The CDR3 is 14 residues long. CDR1 SGHTA and CDR2 FQGNSA come from the germline V gene. The ends lost 4 bases at V and 8 bases at J; junction bases unmatched: 6. The CDR3 nucleotides are TGTGCCAGCAGCTACGACAGGGGCTCCGAAAAACTGTTTTTT. It codes for CASSYDRGSEKLFF. Together with reference TRBV7-2 and TRBJ1-4, the CDR3 gives the full variable domain: GAGVSQSPSNKVTEKGKDVELRCDPISGHTALYWYRQSLGQGLEFLIYFQGNSAPDKSGLPSDRFSAERTGGSVSTLTIQRTQQEDSAVYLCASSYDRGSEKLFFGSGTQLSVL.

The V gene is TRBV5-1, the J gene TRBJ2-1; weak D call: TRBD2 (5 bases). V was clipped by 2 bases and J by 7 bases, with 7 bases between them. The CDR3 consists of 12 residues. Germline V lookup: CDR1 SGHRS, CDR2 YFSETQ. The CDR3 reads CASSFGRNEQFF. The CDR3 DNA reads as TGCGCCAGCAGCTTTGGGAGAAATGAGCAGTTCTTC. Full variable domain (remainder filled in from reference TRBV5-1 and TRBJ2-1): KAGVTQTPRYLIKTRGQQVTLSCSPISGHRSVSWYQQTPGQGLQFLFEYFSETQRNKGNFPGRFSGRQFSNSRSEMNVSTLELGDSALYLCASSFGRNEQFFGPGTRLTVL.

The rearrangement uses TRBV11-2 and TRBJ2-7; D possibly corresponds to TRBD1 (6 bases). Trimming took off 5 bases at V and 8 bases at J, with 13 bases between the two ends. This CDR3 has 12 amino acids. Germline V CDR1 and CDR2: SGHAT, FQNNGV. CDR3 coding DNA: TGTGCCAGCAGCCTCAAGGGGGACCAGCAGTACTTC. Translation: CASSLKGDQQYF.

This chain links TRBV7-9 with TRBJ2-1; TRBD1 matches at 7 bases. The CDR3 has 12 amino acids. V gave up 6 bases and J gave up 9 bases; unmatched junction bases: 5. Germline CDR1 reads SEHNR; CDR2 reads FQNEAQ (reference sequence). CDR3 sequence: CASRRDRVEQFF. CDR3 in DNA: TGTGCCAGCAGGCGAGACAGGGTTGAGCAGTTCTTC.

A note on this clone: The sample holds other DNA sequences that translate to the same CDR3. The CDR3 sequence: CASSLGLAGHNEQFF. The CDR3 coding sequence is TGCGCCAGCAGCTTGGGACTAGCGGGGCACAATGAGCAGTTCTTC. The chain couples TRBV5-1 to TRBJ2-1, with 11 bases identical to TRBD2. The germline V gene encodes CDR1 SGHRS and CDR2 YFSETQ. The V segment lost 0 bases and the J segment 5 bases; nucleotides outside the gene matches: 1. The CDR3 is 15 residues long.

The chain links TRBV2 to TRBJ2-7; 12 positions match TRBD2. V lost 4 bases to trimming and J lost 0 bases; unmatched junction nucleotides: 4. CDR1 and CDR2 (germline): SNHLY, FYNNEI. The CDR3 is 16 residues long. Written as DNA, the CDR3 is TGTGCCAGCAGTGGGACTAGCGGGGCCCTCTCCTACGAGCAGTACTTC. Amino acid sequence: CASSGTSGALSYEQYF.

The chain couples TRBV5-1 to TRBJ2-5, with 7 bases aligning to TRBD1. V was pared by 3 bases and J by 0 bases, with 5 bases of the junction left unmatched. This CDR3 comprises 15 residues. Per the germline V gene, CDR1 is SGHRS and CDR2 is YFSETQ. DNA of the CDR3: TGCGCCAGCAGCTCCTTGACAGGGCACCAAGAGACCCAGTACTTC. Translation: CASSSLTGHQETQYF.